The clone carrying this T cell receptor (beta chain) was recorded at least ten times. This record belongs to a study of T cells in Graves' hyperthyroidism and ophthalmopathy. The V end lost 0 bases, the J end lost 2 bases, and 7 bases lay between the germline ends. In germline, CDR1 is SGDLS, CDR2 YYNGEE. This CDR3 contains 14 residues. From RNA transcripts, TCR beta CDR3 regions were amplified. A first-round RT-PCR of the TCR CDR3 used the HTBI primer set. TCRdb recomputed calls from the multiplex PCR reads with MiXCR, one row per CDR3 protein. The sample includes about 110,000 distinct CDR3 sequences, about 17% of them seen just once.

The chain employs TRBV9 and TRBJ2-3; D remains unclear. Sequencing used blood. The sequence came from a woman between 50 and 59 years old with Graves' hyperthyroidism. This chain's CDR3 is CASSVGPDTDTQYF. The CDR3 region has the DNA TGTGCCAGCAGCGTAGGGCCAGACACAGATACGCAGTATTTT.